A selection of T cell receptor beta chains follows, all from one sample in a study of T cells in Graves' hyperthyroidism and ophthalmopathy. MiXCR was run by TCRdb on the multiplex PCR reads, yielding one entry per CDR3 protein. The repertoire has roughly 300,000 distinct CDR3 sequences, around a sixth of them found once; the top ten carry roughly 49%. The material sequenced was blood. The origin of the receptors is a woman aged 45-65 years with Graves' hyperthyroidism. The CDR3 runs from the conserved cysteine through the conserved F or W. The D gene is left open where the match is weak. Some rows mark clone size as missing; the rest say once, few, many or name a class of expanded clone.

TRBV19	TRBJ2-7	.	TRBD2	TGTGCCAGTAGTATATCGGCTCTAGCGGGAGGTTCTTCCTACGAGCAGTACTTC	CASSISALAGGSSYEQYF
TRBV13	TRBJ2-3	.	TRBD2	TGTGCCAGCAGCTTATTCACCTTACTAGCGGGGCACACAGATACGCAGTATTTT	CASSLFTLLAGHTDTQYF
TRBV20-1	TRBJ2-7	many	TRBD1	TGCAGTGCTAGAGGCTCAGGGGGCCTAGACTACGAGCAGTACTTC	CSARGSGGLDYEQYF
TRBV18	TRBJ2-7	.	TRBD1	TGTGCCAGCTCCCCCGGGACAGGGGGCACATACGAGCAGTACTTC	CASSPGTGGTYEQYF
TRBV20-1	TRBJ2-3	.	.	TGCAGTGCTAGACCTCTCGGCAGTGGCGATACGCAGTATTTT	CSARPLGSGDTQYF
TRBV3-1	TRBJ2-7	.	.	TGTGCCAGCAGCCCCATGGTGGGGAACTACGAGCAGTACTTC	CASSPMVGNYEQYF
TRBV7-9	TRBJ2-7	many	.	TGTGCCAGCAGCCACCGGGACATACCCTACGAGCAGTACTTC	CASSHRDIPYEQYF
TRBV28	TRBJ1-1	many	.	TGTGCCATCAATGGACTCAGGAACACTGAAGCTTTCTTT	CAINGLRNTEAFF
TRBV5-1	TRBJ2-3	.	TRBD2	TGCGCCAGCCGAGGACTAGCGGGGGACGCAGATACGCAGTATTTT	CASRGLAGDADTQYF
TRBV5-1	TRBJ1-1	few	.	TGCGCCAGCAGCGCGGGACCCTACACTGAAGCTTTCTTT	CASSAGPYTEAFF
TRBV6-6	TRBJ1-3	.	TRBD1	TGTGCCAGCAGTTACTCGGTCCAGGGGGCTTCTGGAAACACCATATATTTT	CASSYSVQGASGNTIYF
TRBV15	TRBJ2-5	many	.	TGTGCCACCAGCAGTGCCAGGACTCGGGTGATTCAAGAGACCCAGTACTTC	CATSSARTRVIQETQYF
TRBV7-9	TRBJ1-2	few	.	TGTGCCAGCAGCTTTGCCGACCGGGGGCCAGCTAACTATGGCTACACCTTC	CASSFADRGPANYGYTF
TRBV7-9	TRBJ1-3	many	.	TGTGCCAGCAGCTTAGACGGGTTTTCCGGAAACACCATATATTTT	CASSLDGFSGNTIYF
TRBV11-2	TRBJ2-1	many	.	TGTGCCAGCAGCTTAGAGAGACACTACAATGAGCAGTTCTTC	CASSLERHYNEQFF
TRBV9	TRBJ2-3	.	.	TGTGCCAGCAGCGTGGGATCGACAGGAGGCACAGATACGCAGTATTTT	CASSVGSTGGTDTQYF
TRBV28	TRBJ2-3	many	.	TGTGCCAGCAGTTTATATTTTGTGGGCACAGATACGCAGTATTTT	CASSLYFVGTDTQYF
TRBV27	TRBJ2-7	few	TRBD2	TGTGCCAGCAAGCTCGGCGGGAGCAAGTTCCACGAGCAGTACTTC	CASKLGGSKFHEQYF
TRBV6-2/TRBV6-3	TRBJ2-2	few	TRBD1	TGTGCCAGCAGACAGGACAGGGAACTAACCGGGGAGCTGTTTTTT	CASRQDRELTGELFF
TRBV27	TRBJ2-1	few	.	TGTGCCAGCACAAACTACAATGAGCAGTTCTTC	CASTNYNEQFF
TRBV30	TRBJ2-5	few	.	TGTGCCTGGAGTCAGGGGTTTTTAGGGGGGCGACGAGAGACCCAGTACTTC	CAWSQGFLGGRRETQYF
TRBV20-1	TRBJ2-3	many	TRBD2	TGCAGTGCCCCCCTTAGCGGGAGGGGCACAGATACGCAGTATTTT	CSAPLSGRGTDTQYF
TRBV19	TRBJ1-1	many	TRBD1	TGTGCCAGTAGTATAGCGGGGGACAGGAACACTGAAGCTTTCTTT	CASSIAGDRNTEAFF
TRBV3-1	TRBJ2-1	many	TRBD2	TGTGCCAGCAGTTATAGCGGGGGGAGGGATGAGCAGTTCTTC	CASSYSGGRDEQFF
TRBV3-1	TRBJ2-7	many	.	TGTGCCAGCAGCAAACTAGCAACCTACGAGCAGTACTTC	CASSKLATYEQYF
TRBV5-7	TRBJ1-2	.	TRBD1	TGTGCCAGCAGCCAAGACAGGGTCTATGGCTACACCTTC	CASSQDRVYGYTF
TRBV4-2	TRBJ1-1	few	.	TGTGCCAGCAGCCAAGTTAGGCGGGAGAACACTGAAGCTTTCTTT	CASSQVRRENTEAFF
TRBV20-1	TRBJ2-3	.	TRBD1	TGCAGTGCTAGAGATCCAGGGGGCAGCGATACGCAGTATTTT	CSARDPGGSDTQYF
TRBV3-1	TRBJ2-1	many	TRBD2	TGTGCCAGCAGCCAAGACGCTAGCGGAGAACGGTTCTTC	CASSQDASGERFF
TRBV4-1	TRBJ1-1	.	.	TGCGCCAGCAGCCCGCGGAGCAACACTGAAGCTTTCTTT	CASSPRSNTEAFF
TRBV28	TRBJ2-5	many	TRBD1	TGTGCCAGCAGACCTTACCGGACAGGGAGGGAGACCCAGTACTTC	CASRPYRTGRETQYF
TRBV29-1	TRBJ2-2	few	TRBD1	TGCAGCGTGATCCGACAGGGTGACACCGGGGAGCTGTTTTTT	CSVIRQGDTGELFF
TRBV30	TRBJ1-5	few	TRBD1	TGTGCCTGGAGGAGGGGGCACTTGAGCAATCAGCCCCAGCATTTT	CAWRRGHLSNQPQHF
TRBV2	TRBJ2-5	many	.	TGTGCCAGCAGCCCCTCCGGTTCACGGGGCGTTCAAGAGACCCAGTACTTC	CASSPSGSRGVQETQYF
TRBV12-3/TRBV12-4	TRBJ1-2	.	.	TGTGCCAGCAGTTTATCGGACCGCTTCAACTATGGCTACACCTTC	CASSLSDRFNYGYTF
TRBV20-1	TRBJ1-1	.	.	TGCAGTCCCCTGACAGTGAACACTGAAGCTTTCTTT	CSPLTVNTEAFF
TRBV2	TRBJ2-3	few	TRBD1	TGTGCCACTTGTGGACAGGGTGGAGATACGCAGTATTTT	CATCGQGGDTQYF
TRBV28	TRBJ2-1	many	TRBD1	TGTGCCAGCAACCCGACCGGGACAGGGACTTACAATGAGCAGTTCTTC	CASNPTGTGTYNEQFF
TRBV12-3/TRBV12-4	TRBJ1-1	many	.	TGTGCCAGCAGTTTTAAGGCAAACACTGAAGCTTTCTTT	CASSFKANTEAFF
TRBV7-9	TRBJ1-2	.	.	TGTGCCAGCAGCACCGCCCCAGGGAACTATGGCTACACCTTC	CASSTAPGNYGYTF
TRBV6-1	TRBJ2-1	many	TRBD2	TGTGCCAGCAGTCCCGCGGGACTAGCGGACGAGGTATCCTACAATGAGCAGTTCTTC	CASSPAGLADEVSYNEQFF
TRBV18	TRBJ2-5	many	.	TGTGCCAGCTCACTGGGGACGCCTACGGAGACCCAGTACTTC	CASSLGTPTETQYF
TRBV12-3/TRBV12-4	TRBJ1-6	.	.	TGTGCCAGCAGATATGAGCCTTCCTATAATTCACCCCTCCACTTT	CASRYEPSYNSPLHF
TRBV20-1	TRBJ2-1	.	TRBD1	TGCAGTGCTAGTCCAGGGACAGGGACTGAGTTCTTC	CSASPGTGTEFF
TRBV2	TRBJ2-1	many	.	TGTGCCAGCAGCCCCATCCGGTCTGATGAGCAGTTCTTC	CASSPIRSDEQFF
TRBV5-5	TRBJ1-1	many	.	TGTGCCAGCAGCTCTTCGACGCGGGGGAACACTGAAGCTTTCTTT	CASSSSTRGNTEAFF
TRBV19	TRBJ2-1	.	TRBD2	TGTGCCAGTAGTATAGACCGGCGGGAGACAGCCAATGAGCAGTTCTTC	CASSIDRRETANEQFF
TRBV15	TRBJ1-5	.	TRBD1	TGTGCCACCAGCAGAGACAAGACAGGGGGCATTAATCAGCCCCAGCATTTT	CATSRDKTGGINQPQHF
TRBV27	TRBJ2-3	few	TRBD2	TGTGCCAGCAGTTCCAGGGAGGGAGATACGCAGTATTTT	CASSSREGDTQYF
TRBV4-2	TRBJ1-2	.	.	TGTGCCAGCAGCCAGGAGAGCGATGGGGGCTACACCTTC	CASSQESDGGYTF
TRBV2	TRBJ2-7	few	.	TGTGCCAGCACCCCTTTGTCAGGTCCAGGGAGCTCCTACGAGCAGTACTTC	CASTPLSGPGSSYEQYF
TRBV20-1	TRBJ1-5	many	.	TGCAGCACCTCGGCAGGGAGTCTGGGCAATCAGCCCCAGCATTTT	CSTSAGSLGNQPQHF
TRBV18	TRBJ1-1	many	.	TGTGCCAGCTCACCACTGCCGGGGGCAGGCACTGAAGCTTTCTTT	CASSPLPGAGTEAFF